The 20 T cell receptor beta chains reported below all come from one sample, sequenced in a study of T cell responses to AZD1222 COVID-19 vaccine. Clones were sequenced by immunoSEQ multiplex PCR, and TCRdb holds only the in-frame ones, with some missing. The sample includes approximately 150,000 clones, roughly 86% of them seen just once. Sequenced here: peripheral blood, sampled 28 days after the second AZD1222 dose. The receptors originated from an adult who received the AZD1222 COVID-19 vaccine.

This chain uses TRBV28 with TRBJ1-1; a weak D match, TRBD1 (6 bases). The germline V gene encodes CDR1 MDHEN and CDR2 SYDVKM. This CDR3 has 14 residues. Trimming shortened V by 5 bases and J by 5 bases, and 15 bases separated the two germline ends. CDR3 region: CASSPDRRGTEAFF. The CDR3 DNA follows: TGTGCCAGCAGTCCCGATAGGAGGGGGACTGAAGCTTTCTTT.

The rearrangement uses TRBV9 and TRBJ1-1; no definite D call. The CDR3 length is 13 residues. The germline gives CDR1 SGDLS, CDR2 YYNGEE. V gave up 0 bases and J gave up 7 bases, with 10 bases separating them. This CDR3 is CASSVGPSGEAFF. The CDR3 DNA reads TGTGCCAGCAGCGTAGGACCCTCAGGTGAAGCTTTCTTT.

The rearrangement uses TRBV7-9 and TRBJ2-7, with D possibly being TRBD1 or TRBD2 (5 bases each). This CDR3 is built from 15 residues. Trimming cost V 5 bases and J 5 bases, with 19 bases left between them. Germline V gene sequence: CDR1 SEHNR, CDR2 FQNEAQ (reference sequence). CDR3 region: CASSPRDLQTHEQYF. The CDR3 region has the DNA TGTGCCAGCAGCCCCCGGGACCTACAAACCCACGAGCAGTACTTC.

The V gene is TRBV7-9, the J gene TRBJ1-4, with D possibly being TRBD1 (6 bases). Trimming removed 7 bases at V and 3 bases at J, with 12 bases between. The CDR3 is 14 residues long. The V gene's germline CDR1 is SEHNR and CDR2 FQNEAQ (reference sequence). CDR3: CASTVTGSNEKLFF. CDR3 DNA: TGTGCCAGCACCGTGACAGGTTCTAATGAAAAACTGTTTTTT.

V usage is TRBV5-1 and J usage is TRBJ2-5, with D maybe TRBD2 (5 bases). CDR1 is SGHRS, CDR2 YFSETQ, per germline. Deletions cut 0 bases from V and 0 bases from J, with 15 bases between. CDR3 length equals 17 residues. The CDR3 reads CASSLGGVGEYQETQYF. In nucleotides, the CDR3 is TGCGCCAGCAGCTTGGGAGGTGTGGGAGAGTACCAAGAGACCCAGTACTTC. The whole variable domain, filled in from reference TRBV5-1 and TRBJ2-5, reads KAGVTQTPRYLIKTRGQQVTLSCSPISGHRSVSWYQQTPGQGLQFLFEYFSETQRNKGNFPGRFSGRQFSNSRSEMNVSTLELGDSALYLCASSLGGVGEYQETQYFGPGTRLLVL.

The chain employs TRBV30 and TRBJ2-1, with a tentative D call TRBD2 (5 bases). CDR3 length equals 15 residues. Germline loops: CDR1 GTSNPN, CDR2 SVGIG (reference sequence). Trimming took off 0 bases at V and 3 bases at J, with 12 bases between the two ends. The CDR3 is CAWSVWETNYNEQFF. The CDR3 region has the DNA TGTGCCTGGAGTGTTTGGGAGACTAACTACAATGAGCAGTTCTTC.

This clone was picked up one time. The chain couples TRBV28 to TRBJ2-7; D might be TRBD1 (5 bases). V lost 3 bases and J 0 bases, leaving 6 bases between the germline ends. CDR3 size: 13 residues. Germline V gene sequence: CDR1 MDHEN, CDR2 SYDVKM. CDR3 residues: CASSFQGSYEQYF. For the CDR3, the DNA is TGTGCCAGCAGTTTTCAGGGCTCCTACGAGCAGTACTTC. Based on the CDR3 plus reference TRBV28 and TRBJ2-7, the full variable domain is DVKVTQSSRYLVKRTGEKVFLECVQDMDHENMFWYRQDPGLGLRLIYFSYDVKMKEKGDIPEGYSVSREKKERFSLILESASTNQTSMYLCASSFQGSYEQYFGPGTRLTVT.

Written as DNA, the CDR3 is TGTGCCAGCAGCTTAGGGACACTAGCGGAGTACAATGAGCAGTTCTTC. The encoded protein is CASSLGTLAEYNEQFF. The rearrangement uses TRBV7-9 and TRBJ2-1, with TRBD2 identical over 8 bases. The trim removed 1 base at V and 4 bases at J, leaving 6 bases unmatched. Germline CDR1 reads SEHNR; CDR2 reads FQNEAQ (reference sequence). This CDR3 comprises 16 residues.

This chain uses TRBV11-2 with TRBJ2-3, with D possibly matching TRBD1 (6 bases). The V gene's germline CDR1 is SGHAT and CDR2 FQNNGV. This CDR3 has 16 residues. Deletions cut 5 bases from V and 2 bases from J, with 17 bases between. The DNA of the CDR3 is TGTGCCAGCAGCCACCCGTGGGGGCGGAACACAGATACGCAGTATTTT. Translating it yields CASSHPWGRNTDTQYF. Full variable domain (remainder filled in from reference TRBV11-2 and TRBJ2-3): EAGVAQSPRYKIIEKRQSVAFWCNPISGHATLYWYQQILGQGPKLLIQFQNNGVVDDSQLPKDRFSAERLKGVDSTLKIQPAKLEDSAVYLCASSHPWGRNTDTQYFGPGTRLTVL.

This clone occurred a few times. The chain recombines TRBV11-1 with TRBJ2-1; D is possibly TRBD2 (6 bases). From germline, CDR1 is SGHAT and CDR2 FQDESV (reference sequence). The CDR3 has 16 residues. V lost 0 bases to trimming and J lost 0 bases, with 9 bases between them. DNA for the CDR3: TGTGCCAGCAGCTTAGCACGGGGGAGCTCCTACAATGAGCAGTTCTTC. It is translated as CASSLARGSSYNEQFF.

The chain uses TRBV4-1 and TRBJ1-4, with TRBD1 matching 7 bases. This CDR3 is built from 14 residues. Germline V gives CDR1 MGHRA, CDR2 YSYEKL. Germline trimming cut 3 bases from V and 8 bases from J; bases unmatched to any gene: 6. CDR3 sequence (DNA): TGCGCCAGCAGCCAGGCGGGACAGCAAGAAAAACTGTTTTTT. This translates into CASSQAGQQEKLFF.

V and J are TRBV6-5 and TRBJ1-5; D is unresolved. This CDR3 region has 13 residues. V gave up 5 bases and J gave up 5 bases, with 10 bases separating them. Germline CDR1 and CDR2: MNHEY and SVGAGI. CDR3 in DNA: TGTGCCAGCAGTCCCGCTTTAGATCAGCCCCAGCATTTT. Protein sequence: CASSPALDQPQHF.

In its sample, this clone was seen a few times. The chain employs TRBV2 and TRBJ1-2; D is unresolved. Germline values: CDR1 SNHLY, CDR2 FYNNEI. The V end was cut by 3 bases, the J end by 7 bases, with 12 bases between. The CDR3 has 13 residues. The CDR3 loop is CASSDGVTFGYTF. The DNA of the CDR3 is TGTGCCAGCAGTGATGGGGTTACCTTTGGCTACACCTTC.

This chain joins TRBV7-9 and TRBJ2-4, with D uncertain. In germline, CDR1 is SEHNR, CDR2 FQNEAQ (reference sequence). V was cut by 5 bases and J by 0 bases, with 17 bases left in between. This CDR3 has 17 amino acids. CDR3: CASSPAQEHLAKNIQYF. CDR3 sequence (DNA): TGTGCCAGCAGCCCCGCCCAGGAACACCTAGCCAAAAACATTCAGTACTTC. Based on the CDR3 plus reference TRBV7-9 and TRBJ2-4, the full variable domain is DTGVSQNPRHKITKRGQNVTFRCDPISEHNRLYWYRQTLGQGPEFLTYFQNEAQLEKSRLLSDRFSAERPKGSFSTLEIQRTEQGDSAMYLCASSPAQEHLAKNIQYFGAGTRLSVL.

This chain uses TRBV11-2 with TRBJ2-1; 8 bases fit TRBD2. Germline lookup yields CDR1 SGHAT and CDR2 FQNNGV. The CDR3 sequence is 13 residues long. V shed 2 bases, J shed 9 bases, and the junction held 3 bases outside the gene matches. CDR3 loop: CASSLQREGEQFF. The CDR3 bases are TGTGCCAGCAGCTTACAACGGGAGGGTGAGCAGTTCTTC.

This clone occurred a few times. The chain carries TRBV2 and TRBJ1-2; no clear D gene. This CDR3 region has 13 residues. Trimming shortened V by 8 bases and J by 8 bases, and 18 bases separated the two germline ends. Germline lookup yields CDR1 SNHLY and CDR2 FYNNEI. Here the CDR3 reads CASPTEGLRGYTF. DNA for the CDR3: TGTGCCAGCCCCACCGAGGGTTTAAGGGGCTACACCTTC.

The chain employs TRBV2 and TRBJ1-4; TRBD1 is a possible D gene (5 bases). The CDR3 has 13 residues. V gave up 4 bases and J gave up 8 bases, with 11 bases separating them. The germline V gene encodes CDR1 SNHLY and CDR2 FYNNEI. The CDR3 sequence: CASSGRGGEKLFF. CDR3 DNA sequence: TGTGCCAGCAGTGGGAGGGGTGGGGAAAAACTGTTTTTT.

CDR3 in DNA: TGTGCCAGCAGCTTCAAGAGGTTCGGACTAGCGGGAGACGAGCAGTACTTC. This encodes CASSFKRFGLAGDEQYF. The chain links TRBV7-8 to TRBJ2-7; TRBD2 matches at 13 bases. CDR3 size: 17 residues. The junction had 10 bases not matched to a gene; V was cut back by 3 bases and J by 5 bases. Germline V gene lookup returns CDR1 SGHVS and CDR2 FQNEAQ.

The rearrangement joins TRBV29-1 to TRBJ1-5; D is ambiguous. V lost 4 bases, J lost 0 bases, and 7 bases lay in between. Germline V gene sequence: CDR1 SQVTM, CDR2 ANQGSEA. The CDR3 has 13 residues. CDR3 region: CSVVVDSNQPQHF. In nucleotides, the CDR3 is TGCAGCGTTGTAGTAGATAGCAATCAGCCCCAGCATTTT.

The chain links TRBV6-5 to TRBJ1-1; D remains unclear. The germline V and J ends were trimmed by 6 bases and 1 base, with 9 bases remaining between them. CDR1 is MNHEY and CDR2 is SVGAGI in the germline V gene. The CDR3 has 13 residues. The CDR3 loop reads CASRITENTEAFF. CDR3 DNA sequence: TGTGCCAGCAGGATAACAGAGAACACTGAAGCTTTCTTT.